This T cell receptor (beta chain) derives from a study of blood T cell repertoires in COVID-19. Germline values: CDR1 MDHEN, CDR2 SYDVKM. CDR3 length: 15 amino acids. V shed 8 bases, J shed 1 base, and the junction held 10 bases outside the gene matches. Assay used: immunoSEQ multiplex PCR; TCRdb lists only in-frame clones, some missing. The data show approximately 74,000 clones, more than 85% seen once. Sequences were obtained from peripheral blood. The clonotype originates from an older woman with active COVID-19. The chain combines TRBV28 with TRBJ2-7; TRBD1 matches at 8 bases. CDR3 nucleotides: TGTGCCAGCCTCGCCGGACAGGGAGCTTCCTACGAGCAGTACTTC. Protein: CASLAGQGASYEQYF.